The clone carrying this TCR beta chain was seen more than once but under ten times. The data derive from a study of T-cell memory formation after mild COVID-19. CDR3 length: 14 residues. Deletions cut 3 bases from V and 7 bases from J, with 13 bases between. CDR1 is KGHDR, CDR2 SFDVKD, per germline. TCRdb independently ran MiXCR on the 5' RACE reads; one entry per CDR3 protein. The data hold roughly 310,000 distinct CDR3 sequences, with approximately 16% observed a single time. The chain combines TRBV24-1 with TRBJ2-3; D perhaps matches TRBD1 (6 bases). This sequence originates from a man between 18 and 35 years old who had mild COVID-19 (a few samples of this study predate the infection). Cell type and time point are not known. The source material was PBMCs or a T cell subset sorted from them (not recorded which). The CDR3, as DNA: TGTGCCACCAGTGATCCCGGACAGAGCAATACGCAGTATTTT. Translating gives CATSDPGQSNTQYF.